This T cell receptor (beta chain) was captured in a study of control samples from healthy donors and cancer patients (dated by TCRdb to about 2020). Receptor libraries were prepared by the immunoSEQ multiplex PCR assay. In its TCRdb copy, this immuneACCESS table keeps in-frame sequences only and misses some clones. Where compared with another copy, unresolved V genes explain less than half of these, and the others have no known cause. A total of tens of thousands of clones appear in this sample, around 85% of them only once. Of the sample, around a fifth is held by the ten largest clones. The trim is 0 bases for V and 10 bases for J, with a gap of 11 bases between the germline ends. Its CDR3 holds 13 amino acids, cysteine through phenylalanine. This entry keeps only the CDR3 DNA: 39 bases, framed from base 1. Looking up the germline V gene yields CDR1 SGDLS and CDR2 YYNGEE. A remark on this clone: There is no known antigen for this receptor. The input lacks base qualities; no much larger clone sits a single base away.

Rearrangement joined TRBV9 to TRBJ2-1; a tentative D match to TRBD2 spans 5 bases. Specimen: blood. This receptor was obtained from a man between 25 and 39 years old in good health. The DNA is as follows: TGTGCCAGCAGCGTAGGGCCCGAGCGGGAGCAGTTCTTC. Translated, this gives CASSVGPEREQFF.